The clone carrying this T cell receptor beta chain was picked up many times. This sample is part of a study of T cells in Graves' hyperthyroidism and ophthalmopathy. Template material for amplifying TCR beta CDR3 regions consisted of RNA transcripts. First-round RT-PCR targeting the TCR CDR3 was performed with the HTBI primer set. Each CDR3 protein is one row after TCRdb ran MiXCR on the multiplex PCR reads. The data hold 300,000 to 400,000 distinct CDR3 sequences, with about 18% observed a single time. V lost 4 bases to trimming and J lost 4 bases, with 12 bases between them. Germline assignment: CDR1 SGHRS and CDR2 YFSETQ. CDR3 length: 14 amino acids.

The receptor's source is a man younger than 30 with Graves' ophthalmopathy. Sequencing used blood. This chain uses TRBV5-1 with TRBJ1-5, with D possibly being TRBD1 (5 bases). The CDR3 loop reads CASSTGTENQPQHF. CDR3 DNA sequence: TGCGCCAGCAGCACCGGGACGGAGAATCAGCCCCAGCATTTT.